These 9 T cell receptor beta chains were sequenced from one sample in a study of T cell responses to AZD1222 COVID-19 vaccine. Some clones are missing from TCRdb's copy, which holds only in-frame ones; the method was immunoSEQ multiplex PCR. The sample carries roughly 100,000 clones, approximately 87% recorded once. Here the sequenced sample was peripheral blood, taken on day 0 of AZD1222 vaccination. The receptor source for this set is an adult in good health.

The table lists this clone with a count of one. This chain joins TRBV2 and TRBJ2-1; 9 positions match TRBD2. This CDR3 contains 16 residues. V dropped 2 bases and J dropped 8; count of bases not matched to a gene: 10. CDR1 is SNHLY and CDR2 is FYNNEI in the germline V gene. This CDR3 reads CASSESGSGSLDEQFF. The CDR3 DNA sequence: TGTGCCAGCAGTGAATCGGGTAGCGGGAGTCTTGATGAGCAGTTCTTC.

Comment on this clone: The sample carries other DNA sequences with the same CDR3. The chain links TRBV5-1 to TRBJ1-3; D perhaps matches TRBD1 (6 bases). Germline V CDR1 and CDR2: SGHRS, YFSETQ. The V end lost 4 bases, the J end lost 4 bases, and 15 bases lay between the germline ends. The CDR3 consists of 15 residues. The CDR3 DNA sequence: TGCGCCAGCAGCCTTGACGGGGGGCTGGGAAACACCATATATTTT. Translation: CASSLDGGLGNTIYF.

The chain is built from TRBV9 and TRBJ1-1; weak D call: TRBD1 (5 bases). The CDR3 is 13 amino acids. The V gene lost 0 bases and the J gene lost 7 bases, with 10 bases spanning the gap. Germline CDR1 is SGDLS and CDR2 is YYNGEE. CDR3 residues: CASSVGGVDEAFF. DNA of the CDR3: TGTGCCAGCAGCGTAGGGGGGGTTGATGAAGCTTTCTTT.

V gene TRBV5-4 combines with J gene TRBJ2-1; 8 bases fit TRBD1. V lost 2 bases and J lost 2; bases outside the gene matches: 3. CDR3 length equals 15 residues. Germline V lookup: CDR1 SGHNT, CDR2 YYREEE (reference sequence). The CDR3 is CASSLRQGPYNEQFF. In DNA, the CDR3 is TGTGCCAGCAGCTTAAGACAGGGGCCCTACAATGAGCAGTTCTTC. Full variable domain (remainder filled in from reference TRBV5-4 and TRBJ2-1): ETGVTQSPTHLIKTRGQQVTLRCSSQSGHNTVSWYQQALGQGPQFIFQYYREEENGRGNFPPRFSGLQFPNYSSELNVNALELDDSALYLCASSLRQGPYNEQFFGPGTRLTVL.

This rearrangement joins TRBV5-4 to TRBJ1-3; no clear D. Looked up from germline, CDR1 is SGHNT and CDR2 is YYREEE (reference sequence). V was trimmed by 1 base and J by 0 bases, leaving 8 bases between them. The CDR3 is made up of 15 amino acids. The CDR3 loop reads CASSLKGTSGNTIYF. CDR3 DNA sequence: TGTGCCAGCAGCTTGAAGGGCACCTCTGGAAACACCATATATTTT. Full variable domain (remainder filled in from reference TRBV5-4 and TRBJ1-3): ETGVTQSPTHLIKTRGQQVTLRCSSQSGHNTVSWYQQALGQGPQFIFQYYREEENGRGNFPPRFSGLQFPNYSSELNVNALELDDSALYLCASSLKGTSGNTIYFGEGSWLTVV.

CDR3 residues: CASKVDRGSGNTIYF. The CDR3 DNA reads TGTGCCAGCAAGGTCGACAGGGGGTCAGGAAACACCATATATTTT. V gene TRBV6-5 combines with J gene TRBJ1-3, with 9 bases that match TRBD1. The CDR3 runs 15 residues. The germline gives CDR1 MNHEY, CDR2 SVGAGI. Trimming cost V 7 bases and J 4 bases; bases outside gene matches: 8.

The rearrangement joins TRBV30 to TRBJ1-2, with D unresolved. Germline lookup yields CDR1 GTSNPN and CDR2 SVGIG (reference sequence). Trimming removed 7 bases at V and 4 bases at J, with 19 bases between. CDR3 size: 14 residues. The CDR3 DNA is TGTGCCTCTTCTGAGTTTGGGAAGCGCTATGGCTACACCTTC. Residues: CASSEFGKRYGYTF.

The count of this clone is one. The gene calls are TRBV5-1 and TRBJ1-6; 8 bases are a match to TRBD1. Per germline, CDR1 SGHRS and CDR2 YFSETQ. V shed 4 bases and J 10 bases; nucleotides not matched to a gene: 7. The CDR3 is 14 amino acids. The CDR3 reads CASSPGQGESPLHF. DNA of the CDR3: TGCGCCAGCAGCCCCGGACAGGGAGAATCACCCCTCCACTTT.

The chain recombines TRBV9 with TRBJ1-2; the D gene is possibly TRBD1 (6 bases). Germline CDR1 and CDR2: SGDLS and YYNGEE. The CDR3 has 11 amino acids. Trimming stripped 7 bases from V and 3 bases from J, with 7 bases between. The CDR3 region is CASGGHYGYTF. The CDR3 nucleotides read TGTGCCAGCGGGGGGCACTATGGCTACACCTTC.